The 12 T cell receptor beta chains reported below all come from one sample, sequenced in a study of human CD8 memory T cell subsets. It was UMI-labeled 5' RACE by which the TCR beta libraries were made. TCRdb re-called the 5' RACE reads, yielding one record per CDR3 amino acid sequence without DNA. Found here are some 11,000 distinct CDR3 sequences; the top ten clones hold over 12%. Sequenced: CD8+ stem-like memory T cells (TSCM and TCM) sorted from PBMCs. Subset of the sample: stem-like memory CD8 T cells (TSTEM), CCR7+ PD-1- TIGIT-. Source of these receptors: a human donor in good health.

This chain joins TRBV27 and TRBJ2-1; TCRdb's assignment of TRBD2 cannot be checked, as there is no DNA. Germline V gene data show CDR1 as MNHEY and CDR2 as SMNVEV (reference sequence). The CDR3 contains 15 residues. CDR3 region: CASNLAGGSYNEQFF.

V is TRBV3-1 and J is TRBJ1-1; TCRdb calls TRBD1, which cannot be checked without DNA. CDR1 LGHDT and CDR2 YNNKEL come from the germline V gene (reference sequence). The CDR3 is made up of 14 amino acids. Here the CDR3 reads CASSDIDRGKEAFF.

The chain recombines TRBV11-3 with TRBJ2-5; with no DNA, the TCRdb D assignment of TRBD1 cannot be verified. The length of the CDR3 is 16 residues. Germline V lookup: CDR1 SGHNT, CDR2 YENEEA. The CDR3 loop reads CASSSYSNRGPKTQYF. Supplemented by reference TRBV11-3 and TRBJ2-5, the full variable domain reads EAGVVQSPRYKIIEKKQPVAFWCNPISGHNTLYWYLQNLGQGPELLIRYENEEAVDDSQLPKDRFSAERLKGVDSTLKIQPAELGDSAVYLCASSSYSNRGPKTQYFGPGTRLLVL.

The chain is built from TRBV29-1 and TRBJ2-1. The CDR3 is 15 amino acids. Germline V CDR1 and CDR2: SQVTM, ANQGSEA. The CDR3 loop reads CSARSLATSYNEQFF.

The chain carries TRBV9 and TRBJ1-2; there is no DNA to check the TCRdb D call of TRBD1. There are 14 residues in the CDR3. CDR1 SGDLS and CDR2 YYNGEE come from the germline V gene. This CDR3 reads CASSGPGQLQGYTF. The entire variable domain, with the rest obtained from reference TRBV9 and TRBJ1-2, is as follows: DSGVTQTPKHLITATGQRVTLRCSPRSGDLSVYWYQQSLDQGLQFLIQYYNGEERAKGNILERFSAQQFPDLHSELNLSSLELGDSALYFCASSGPGQLQGYTFGSGTRLTVV.

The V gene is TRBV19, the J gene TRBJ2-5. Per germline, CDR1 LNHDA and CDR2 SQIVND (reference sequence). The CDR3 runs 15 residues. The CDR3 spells CASSMLIDNQETQYF.

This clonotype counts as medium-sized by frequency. The CDR3 reads CASSPPGVSGFETQYF. This rearrangement joins TRBV12-3 or TRBV12-4 to TRBJ2-5; TCRdb picks TRBD2, but there is no DNA to check that call. The CDR3 spans 16 residues.

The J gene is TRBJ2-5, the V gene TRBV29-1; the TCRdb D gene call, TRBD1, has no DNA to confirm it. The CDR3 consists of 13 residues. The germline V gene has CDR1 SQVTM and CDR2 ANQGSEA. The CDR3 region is CSVPYWGGETQYF.

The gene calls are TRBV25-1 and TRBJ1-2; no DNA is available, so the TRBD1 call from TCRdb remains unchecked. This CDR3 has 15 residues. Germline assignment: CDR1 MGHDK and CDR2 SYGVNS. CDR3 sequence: CASSEPDSIVKGYTF.

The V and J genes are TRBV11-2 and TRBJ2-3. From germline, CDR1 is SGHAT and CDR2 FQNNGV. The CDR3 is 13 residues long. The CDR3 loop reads CASSILTVDTQYF.

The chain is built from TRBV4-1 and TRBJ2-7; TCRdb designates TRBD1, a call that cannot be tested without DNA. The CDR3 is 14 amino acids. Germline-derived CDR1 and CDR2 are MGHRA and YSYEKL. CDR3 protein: CASSQVGDQYEQYF.

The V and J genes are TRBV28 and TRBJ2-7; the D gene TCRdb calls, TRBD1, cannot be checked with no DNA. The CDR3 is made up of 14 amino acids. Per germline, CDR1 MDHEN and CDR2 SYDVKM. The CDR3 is CASSFRGRVGEQYF.